Following are 5 T cell receptor beta chains from one sample sequenced in a study of blood T cell repertoires in COVID-19. TCRdb's copy holds only in-frame clones and misses some; the assay was immunoSEQ multiplex PCR. The sample consists of roughly 280,000 clones, around 88% of them appearing once. The specimen was peripheral blood. These receptors originate from a man younger than 45 with active or convalescent COVID-19.

The V gene is TRBV12-3 or TRBV12-4, the J gene TRBJ2-7, with TRBD2 as a possible D gene (7 bases). V shed 5 bases and J shed 6 bases, with 14 bases lying between them. There are 13 residues in the CDR3. CDR3 DNA sequence: TGTGCCAGCAGTCCCCCGGGGGGCGCCGAGCAGTACTTC. Its protein is CASSPPGGAEQYF.

This chain connects TRBV7-8 to TRBJ2-3, with D possibly being TRBD1 (5 bases). CDR1 and CDR2 from the germline V gene are SGHVS and FQNEAQ. This CDR3 spans 14 amino acids. V was pared by 5 bases and J by 4 bases, with 13 bases between. The CDR3 DNA is TGTGCCAGCAGCCGTACCAGGGTTCCAGATACGCAGTATTTT. Protein sequence: CASSRTRVPDTQYF.

The chain couples TRBV18 to TRBJ1-4; D is ambiguous. Trimming shortened V by 3 bases and J by 0 bases, and 5 bases separated the two germline ends. Per the germline V gene, CDR1 is KGHSH and CDR2 is LQKENI. The CDR3 is 14 amino acids. The CDR3 is CASSPGTTNEKLFF. The CDR3 DNA follows: TGTGCCAGCTCACCGGGCACAACTAATGAAAAACTGTTTTTT. Looking up the rest from reference TRBV18 and TRBJ1-4 gives the full variable domain: NAGVMQNPRHLVRRRGQEARLRCSPMKGHSHVYWYRQLPEEGLKFMVYLQKENIIDESGMPKERFSAEFPKEGPSILRIQQVVRGDSAAYFCASSPGTTNEKLFFGSGTQLSVL.

This clone showed up just a few times. The chain is built from TRBV7-8 and TRBJ1-5; 7 nucleotides match TRBD1. CDR1 is SGHVS and CDR2 is FQNEAQ in the germline V gene. V was pared by 1 base and J by 9 bases, with 12 bases of the junction left unmatched. This CDR3 is 16 amino acids long. The CDR3 DNA reads TGTGCCAGCAGCTTAGGGGCGGGACAGTCCGGTTGGCCCCAGCATTTT. Protein sequence: CASSLGAGQSGWPQHF.

This sequence joins TRBV12-3 or TRBV12-4 and TRBJ1-6; D not resolved. V was trimmed by 6 bases and J by 8 bases, leaving 11 bases between them. The CDR3 is made up of 13 amino acids. CDR3 in DNA: TGTGCCAGCAGCATGCGGATGGATTCACCCCTCCACTTT. Residues: CASSMRMDSPLHF.